This T cell receptor (beta chain) was documented in a study of T cells after yellow fever vaccination. Study results and caveats: Peak timing came faster in the weaker secondary response, day 5 versus 15.

TCRdb recomputed calls from the 5' RACE reads with MiXCR, one row per CDR3 protein. This sample carries a few hundred thousand distinct CDR3 sequences, roughly 3.5% of them seen once, and the ten largest clones take roughly a quarter. This clonotype came up many times. The antigen is unknown. This receptor was obtained from a man younger than 35 who received the YFV17D yellow fever vaccine. The sample in question was PBMCs, obtained on the day of the yellow fever booster vaccination.

The chain's CDR3 is CASSTTGDGYTF. The CDR3 nucleotides read TGTGCCAGCAGCACCACAGGGGATGGCTACACCTTC. This chain joins TRBV9 and TRBJ1-2, with 7 bases matching TRBD1. CDR3 size: 12 residues. Looked up from germline, CDR1 is SGDLS and CDR2 is YYNGEE. With 4 bases clipped from V and 6 bases from J, the junction kept 3 bases outside the gene matches.